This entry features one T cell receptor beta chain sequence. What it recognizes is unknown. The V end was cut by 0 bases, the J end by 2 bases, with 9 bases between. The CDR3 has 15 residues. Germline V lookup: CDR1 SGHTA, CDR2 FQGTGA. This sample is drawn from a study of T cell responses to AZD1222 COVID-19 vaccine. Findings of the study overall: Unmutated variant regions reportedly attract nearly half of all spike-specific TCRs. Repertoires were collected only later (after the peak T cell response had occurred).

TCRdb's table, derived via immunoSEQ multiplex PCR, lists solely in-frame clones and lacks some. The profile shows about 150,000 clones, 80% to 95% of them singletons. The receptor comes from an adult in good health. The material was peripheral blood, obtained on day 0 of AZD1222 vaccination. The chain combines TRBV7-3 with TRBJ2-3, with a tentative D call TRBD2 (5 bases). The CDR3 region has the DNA TGTGCCAGCAGCTTAACTAGCGCTATCACAGATACGCAGTATTTT. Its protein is CASSLTSAITDTQYF.